This T cell receptor (beta chain) was observed in a study of human T cells and chemical hapten exposure. Overall study: Patients were given diphenylcyclopropenone on the scalp weekly across the roughly 24-week study.

This clonotype was counted ten times or more. As to time point: patch test 2, 6 weeks after DPC sensitization. Treatment meaning: therapeutic diphenylcyclopropenone sensitization with weekly scalp DPC. Prior to each patch test being applied, blood was drawn. Suited to DPC and affected by alopecia, the donors ranged from 18 to 70 years old. Total RNA was extracted from unfractionated whole blood. TCRdb called the RACE reads again in MiXCR, with one record for every CDR3 protein. The table has about 350,000 distinct CDR3 sequences, about 6% seen once. From germline, CDR1 is MNHEY and CDR2 SVGEGT. Unmatched junction bases numbered 5, after V lost 7 bases and J lost 2 bases. The CDR3 is made up of 14 amino acids.

The starting material was whole blood, obtained in connection with sensitization to the hapten diphenylcyclopropenone (DPC). V gene TRBV6-2 or TRBV6-3 combines with J gene TRBJ1-5; 7 bases agree with TRBD1. The receptor's source is a woman between 18 and 29 years old with alopecia areata. Some clones in this sample may be carry-over from other donors' samples. The CDR3 coding sequence is TGTGCCAGCACCATTACAGGGGGCAATCAGCCCCAGCATTTT. It yields the protein CASTITGGNQPQHF.